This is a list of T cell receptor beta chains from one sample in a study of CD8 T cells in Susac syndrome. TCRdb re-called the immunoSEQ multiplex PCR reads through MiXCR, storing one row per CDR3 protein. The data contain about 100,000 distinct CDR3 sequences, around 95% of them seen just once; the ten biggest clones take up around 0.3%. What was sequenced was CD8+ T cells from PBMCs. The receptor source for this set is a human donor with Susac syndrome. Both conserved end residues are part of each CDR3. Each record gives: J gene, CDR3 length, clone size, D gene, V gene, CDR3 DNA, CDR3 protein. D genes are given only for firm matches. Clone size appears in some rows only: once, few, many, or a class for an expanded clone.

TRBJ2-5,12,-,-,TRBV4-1,TGCGCCAGCAGCCAGGGGCGAGAGACCCAGTACTTC,CASSQGRETQYF
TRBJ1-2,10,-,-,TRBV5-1,TGCGCCAGCAGCTGGCACAGGGTCGGCTTC,CASSWHRVGF
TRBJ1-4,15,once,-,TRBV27,TGTGCCAGCAGTTTAACGAGGGCGACTAATGAAAAACTGTTTTTT,CASSLTRATNEKLFF
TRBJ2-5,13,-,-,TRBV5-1,TGCGCCATTCGAGGTGAGGAGGAAGAGACCCAGTACTTC,CAIRGEEEETQYF
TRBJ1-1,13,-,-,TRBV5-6,TGTGCCAGCAGCTTGTTTCGGGGTACTGAAGCTTTCTTT,CASSLFRGTEAFF
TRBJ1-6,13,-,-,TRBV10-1,TGCGCCAGCAGTGAGTCGGGGAATTCACCCCTCCACTTT,CASSESGNSPLHF
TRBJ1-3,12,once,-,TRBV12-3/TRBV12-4,TGTGCCAGCCTCAGCTCTGGAAACACCATATATTTT,CASLSSGNTIYF
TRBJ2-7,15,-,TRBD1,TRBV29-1,TGCAGCGTTGAGGTGCCTCGGGACAGGGGTTACGAGCAGTACTTC,CSVEVPRDRGYEQYF
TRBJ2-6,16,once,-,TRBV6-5,TGTGCCAGCAGTTACTCGCGGTCTAGCGTGGCATCGGTCCTGACTTTC,CASSYSRSSVASVLTF
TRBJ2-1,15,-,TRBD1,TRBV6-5,TGTGCCAGCAGAAGACAGGGGAACTCCTACAATGAGCAGTTCTTC,CASRRQGNSYNEQFF
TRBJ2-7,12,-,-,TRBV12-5,TGTGCTAGTGGTTTTTCGCACGACGAGCAGTACTTC,CASGFSHDEQYF
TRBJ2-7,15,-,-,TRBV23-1,TGCGCCAGCAGTCATACGGTCAGGGGTGCCTACGAGCAGTACTTC,CASSHTVRGAYEQYF
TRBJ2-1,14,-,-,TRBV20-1,TGCAGTGCGGGGGGACTCACCGGCTACAATGAGCAGTTCTTC,CSAGGLTGYNEQFF
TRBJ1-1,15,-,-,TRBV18,TGTGCCAGCTCACCACCGGTATCGAAAAACCCTGAAGCTTTCTTT,CASSPPVSKNPEAFF
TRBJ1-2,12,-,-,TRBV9,TGTGCCAGCAGCGCAGATAACTATGGCTACACCTTC,CASSADNYGYTF
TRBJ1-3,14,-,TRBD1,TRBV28,TGTGCCAGCAGTTTTCAGGGGGGTGGAAACACCATATATTTT,CASSFQGGGNTIYF
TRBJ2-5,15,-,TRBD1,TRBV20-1,TGCAGTGCTGGCCCCAAACAGGGGGCAAGGGAGACCCAGTACTTC,CSAGPKQGARETQYF
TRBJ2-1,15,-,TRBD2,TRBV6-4,TGTGCCAGCAGTGAACTAGCGGGGGGGGACAATGAGCAGTTCTTC,CASSELAGGDNEQFF